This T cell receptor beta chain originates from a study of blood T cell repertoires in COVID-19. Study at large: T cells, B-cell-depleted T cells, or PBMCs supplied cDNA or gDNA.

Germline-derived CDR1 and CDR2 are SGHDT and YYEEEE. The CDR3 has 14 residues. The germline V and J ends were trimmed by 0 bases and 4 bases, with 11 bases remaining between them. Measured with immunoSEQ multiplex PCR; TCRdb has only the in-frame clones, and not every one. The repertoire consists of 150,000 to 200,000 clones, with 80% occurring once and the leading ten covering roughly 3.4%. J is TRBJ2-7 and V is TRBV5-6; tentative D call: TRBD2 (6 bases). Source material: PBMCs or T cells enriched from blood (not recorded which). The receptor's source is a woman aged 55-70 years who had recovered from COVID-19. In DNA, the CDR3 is TGTGCCAGCAGCTTGGGGAGGGCCCCATACGAGCAGTACTTC. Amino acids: CASSLGRAPYEQYF.